This T cell receptor (beta chain) was captured in a study of OX40 agonist ivuxolimab in advanced cancers. Study-level background: It was ivuxolimab, an agonistic anti-OX40 (CD134) antibody, that patients were treated with.

This clone occurred once. The antigen is not known. This CDR3 contains 11 residues. The V gene's germline CDR1 is DFQATT and CDR2 SNEGSKA (reference sequence). V lost 8 bases and J lost 2, with 9 bases in between. Study-wide findings and caveats: CD4+ T cells averaged fewer expanded clones than CD8+ T cells. The CD4+ and CD8+ T cells in the blood had expanded clonally by week 6 at 0.1 to 3.0 mg/kg.

The study sampled blood at baseline, cycle 4 day 1, and cycle 7 day 1. Method: immunoSEQ multiplex PCR; TCRdb's copy keeps in-frame clones and lacks some. The table shows over 50,000 clones, with about 93% occurring only once. The clonotype comes from an adult with an advanced solid tumor such as melanoma, head and neck, liver or kidney cancer. The chain combines TRBV20-1 with TRBJ2-5; D is possibly TRBD1 (5 bases). The source material was CD4+ or CD8+ T cells sorted from blood, sampled in a trial of the OX40 agonist ivuxolimab. The CDR3 DNA follows: TGCAGTCTAAGGGGTCAAGAGACCCAGTACTTC. Translating gives CSLRGQETQYF.